Below, 26 T cell receptor beta chains from the same sample are listed, as sequenced in a study of OX40 agonist ivuxolimab in advanced cancers. Assay: immunoSEQ multiplex PCR; the TCRdb copy retains only in-frame clones and omits some. The data show roughly 76,000 clones, over 75% seen once. The specimen comprised CD4+ or CD8+ T cells sorted from blood, sampled in a trial of the OX40 agonist ivuxolimab. These receptors were collected from an adult with an advanced solid tumor such as melanoma, head and neck, liver or kidney cancer.

This clone came up a few times. This chain joins TRBV19 and TRBJ1-5; D gene unclear. Trimming shortened V by 4 bases and J by 6 bases, and 10 bases separated the two germline ends. Germline-derived CDR1 and CDR2 are LNHDA and SQIVND (reference sequence). The CDR3 runs to 13 residues. CDR3 residues: CASSRNPTQPQHF. The CDR3 DNA reads TGTGCCAGTAGTAGGAATCCCACTCAGCCCCAGCATTTT.

There are a few counts of this clone. V is TRBV6-4 and J is TRBJ1-1; D remains ambiguous. In germline, CDR1 is MRHNA, CDR2 SNTAGT. CDR3 length equals 16 residues. Trimming shortened V by 9 bases and J by 1 base, and 21 bases separated the two germline ends. CDR3 sequence: CASKLTSGGGNTEAFF. The CDR3 bases are TGTGCCAGTAAACTTACCTCCGGCGGCGGGAACACTGAAGCTTTCTTT.

This clone was seen only a few times. V gene TRBV25-1 combines with J gene TRBJ1-1, with D unclear. V lost 4 bases, J lost 1 base, and 10 bases lay in between. CDR1 and CDR2 (germline): MGHDK, SYGVNS. The CDR3 totals 14 residues. CDR3 in amino acids: CASSGPGANTEAFF. The CDR3 region has the DNA TGTGCCAGCAGTGGGCCAGGAGCGAACACTGAAGCTTTCTTT.

The chain joins TRBV2 to TRBJ2-1; 9 bases match TRBD1. This CDR3 is 13 amino acids long. The V gene end was trimmed by 8 bases and the J gene end by 4 bases; junction bases not matched to a gene: 3. Germline V gene sequence: CDR1 SNHLY, CDR2 FYNNEI. In DNA, the CDR3 is TGTGCCAGCGTAGGGACAGGGTACAATGAGCAGTTCTTC. It encodes CASVGTGYNEQFF.

V usage is TRBV30 and J usage is TRBJ2-2; no reliable D call. Germline V gene sequence: CDR1 GTSNPN, CDR2 SVGIG (reference sequence). The CDR3 loop spans 14 amino acids. Deletions cut 8 bases from V and 5 bases from J, with 18 bases between. The CDR3 sequence: CAGQNFEETGELFF. The CDR3, as DNA: TGTGCCGGCCAAAATTTTGAGGAAACCGGGGAGCTGTTTTTT.

Only a few counts were recorded for this clone. The DNA for the CDR3 is TGTGCCAGTAGTATAACGGCGGACCTCTACAATGAGCAGTTCTTC. Protein product: CASSITADLYNEQFF. V usage is TRBV19 and J usage is TRBJ2-1; D is unclear. With 2 bases removed from V and 3 bases from J, the gap between germline ends came to 11 bases. The germline gives CDR1 LNHDA, CDR2 SQIVND (reference sequence). The CDR3 extends over 15 amino acids.

V gene TRBV14 combines with J gene TRBJ1-1; 7 nucleotides align to TRBD1. V lost 5 bases and J lost 2; bases outside the gene matches: 11. This CDR3 is built from 16 residues. The germline CDR1 and CDR2 sequences are SGHDN and FVKESK. The CDR3 DNA reads TGTGCCAGCAGCAAGTTAGGGACAGAACTTAACACTGAAGCTTTCTTT. It yields the protein CASSKLGTELNTEAFF. Drawing the rest from reference TRBV14 and TRBJ1-1, the complete variable domain is EAGVTQFPSHSVIEKGQTVTLRCDPISGHDNLYWYRRVMGKEIKFLLHFVKESKQDESGMPNNRFLAERTGGTYSTLKVQPAELEDSGVYFCASSKLGTELNTEAFFGQGTRLTVV.

This chain uses TRBV6-1 with TRBJ1-1; D unresolved. The CDR3 is 14 amino acids. CDR1 MNHNS and CDR2 SASEGT come from the germline V gene. The germline V and J ends were trimmed by 7 bases and 0 bases, with 12 bases remaining between them. As DNA, the CDR3 is TGTGCCAGCAATCAAGACATAATGAACACTGAAGCTTTCTTT. Protein: CASNQDIMNTEAFF.

The chain combines TRBV7-2 with TRBJ1-5; D call uncertain. Between the trimmed V and J ends, which lost 3 bases and 1 base, there was a span of 10 bases. Germline values: CDR1 SGHTA, CDR2 FQGNSA. The CDR3 is 15 residues long. The CDR3 DNA follows: TGTGCCAGCAGCTTTGGAGGGCTCAGCAATCAGCCCCAGCATTTT. Its protein is CASSFGGLSNQPQHF.

The gene calls are TRBV18 and TRBJ2-7; D perhaps matches TRBD1 (6 bases). This CDR3 comprises 14 residues. V was shortened by 3 bases and J by 4 bases, with 13 bases between the two germline ends. Germline values: CDR1 KGHSH, CDR2 LQKENI. The CDR3: CASSPEQGGYEQYF. The DNA of the CDR3 is TGTGCCAGCTCACCTGAACAGGGTGGATACGAGCAGTACTTC.

The CDR3 loop is CASSYSPTLSGNTIYF. CDR3 in DNA: TGTGCCAGCAGTTACTCCCCGACTCTGTCTGGAAACACCATATATTTT. The J gene is TRBJ1-3, the V gene TRBV6-5, with D uncertain. The CDR3 loop spans 16 amino acids. Trimming pared 0 bases from V and 1 base from J, leaving 10 bases between. From germline, CDR1 is MNHEY and CDR2 SVGAGI.

The genes are TRBV6-4 and TRBJ2-7; 10 nucleotides agree with TRBD1. After removal of 4 bases from V and 9 bases from J, the junction contained 9 bases not matched to a gene. Germline-derived CDR1 and CDR2 are MRHNA and SNTAGT. The CDR3 runs to 14 residues. CDR3 nucleotides: TGTGCCAGCAGTGGTTCTCGACAGGGGGCGTCGCAGTACTTC. Its protein is CASSGSRQGASQYF.

J is TRBJ2-1 and V is TRBV19; D is perhaps TRBD1 (5 bases). The CDR3 contains 14 residues. Trimming removed 2 bases from V and 3 bases from J, with 8 bases in between. The V gene's germline CDR1 is LNHDA and CDR2 SQIVND (reference sequence). DNA for the CDR3: TGTGCCAGTAGTATATCAACAGGCTACAATGAGCAGTTCTTC. Protein sequence: CASSISTGYNEQFF.

The chain joins TRBV5-1 to TRBJ1-2, with D perhaps matching TRBD1 (6 bases). The CDR3 totals 16 residues. The V end lost 1 base, the J end lost 4 bases, and 17 bases lay between the germline ends. Germline loops: CDR1 SGHRS, CDR2 YFSETQ. This chain's CDR3 is CASSLIGRQALYGYTF. The DNA of the CDR3 is TGCGCCAGCAGCTTGATCGGACGACAGGCCCTCTATGGCTACACCTTC.

This clone was detected a few times. This sequence joins TRBV11-3 and TRBJ2-1; D might be TRBD2 (5 bases). The CDR3 covers 16 residues. Trimming removed 1 base from V and 0 bases from J, with 10 bases in between. CDR1 and CDR2 from the germline V gene are SGHNT and YENEEA. CDR3 in DNA: TGTGCCAGCAGCTTAGTACAGCGGAGCTCCTACAATGAGCAGTTCTTC. Its protein product is CASSLVQRSSYNEQFF.

The gene calls are TRBV7-2 and TRBJ1-3; possible D gene TRBD1, 5 bases. The CDR3 loop spans 15 amino acids. In germline, CDR1 is SGHTA, CDR2 FQGNSA. Deletions cut 2 bases from V and 1 base from J, with 9 bases between. The CDR3 region is CASSLRGESGNTIYF. The CDR3 region has the DNA TGTGCCAGCAGCTTACGGGGGGAATCTGGAAACACCATATATTTT. Based on the CDR3 plus reference TRBV7-2 and TRBJ1-3, the full variable domain is GAGVSQSPSNKVTEKGKDVELRCDPISGHTALYWYRQSLGQGLEFLIYFQGNSAPDKSGLPSDRFSAERTGGSVSTLTIQRTQQEDSAVYLCASSLRGESGNTIYFGEGSWLTVV.

The V gene is TRBV7-2, the J gene TRBJ2-2, with TRBD1 identical over 8 bases. V was clipped by 4 bases and J by 2 bases; unmatched bases: 6. This CDR3 spans 16 amino acids. The germline V gene encodes CDR1 SGHTA and CDR2 FQGNSA. The CDR3 loop reads CASSSTGVLNTGELFF. The CDR3 region has the DNA TGTGCCAGCAGCTCGACAGGGGTGCTCAACACCGGGGAGCTGTTTTTT.

This clone has a single count. This CDR3 is CASSSALGTGGNYGYTF. The CDR3 bases are TGTGCCAGCTCCTCCGCTCTGGGGACAGGGGGCAACTATGGCTACACCTTC. The chain links TRBV18 to TRBJ1-2; 12 positions match TRBD1. The CDR3 is made up of 17 amino acids. Per germline, CDR1 KGHSH and CDR2 LQKENI. V lost 6 bases to trimming and J lost 2 bases; unmatched junction nucleotides: 10.

The CDR3 loop is CATSGDRAVYGYTF. As DNA, the CDR3 is TGTGCCACCAGCGGTGACAGGGCGGTCTATGGCTACACCTTC. This chain connects TRBV15 to TRBJ1-2; 7 bases are shared with TRBD1. The CDR3 extends over 14 amino acids. Losses at the gene ends were 5 bases for V and 4 bases for J; bases not matched to a gene: 7. The germline gives CDR1 LNHNV, CDR2 YYDKDF (reference sequence).

The chain has TRBV5-4 and TRBJ1-2; D gene ambiguous. The CDR3 sequence is 13 residues long. V lost 5 bases and J 4 bases, leaving 12 bases between the germline ends. Germline V gives CDR1 SGHNT, CDR2 YYREEE (reference sequence). The CDR3 region has the DNA TGTGCCAGCAGTCCCAAGGCGAGCTATGGCTACACCTTC. Amino acids: CASSPKASYGYTF.

V and J are TRBV7-2 and TRBJ2-1, with 14 bases matching TRBD2. The germline V gene has CDR1 SGHTA and CDR2 FQGNSA. The J segment lost 0 bases and the V segment lost 0 bases, leaving 13 bases of the junction unmatched. The CDR3 has 22 amino acids. The chain's CDR3 is CASSLAIPRLAGGNLSYNEQFF. CDR3 bases: TGTGCCAGCAGCTTAGCCATCCCCCGACTAGCGGGAGGGAACCTCTCCTACAATGAGCAGTTCTTC.

This chain connects TRBV4-2 to TRBJ2-1, with a possible D match to TRBD2 (6 bases). V lost 2 bases, J lost 9 bases, and 17 bases lay in between. This CDR3 has 15 residues. Germline V CDR1 and CDR2: LGHNA, YNFKEQ. CDR3 DNA sequence: TGTGCCAGCAGCCAACCTTCCGGGACTGGATTTGAGCAGTTCTTC. Its translation: CASSQPSGTGFEQFF.

This clone has only one observation. The rearrangement links TRBV7-3 to TRBJ2-2; 12 bases are a match to TRBD1. V lost 5 bases, J lost 8 bases, and 6 bases stayed unmatched. This CDR3 region has 15 residues. The germline V gene encodes CDR1 SGHTA and CDR2 FQGTGA. CDR3 DNA sequence: TGTGCCAGCAGCCCGGGACAGGGGGCGTTGGGGGAGCTGTTTTTT. It is translated as CASSPGQGALGELFF.

The chain is built from TRBV18 and TRBJ1-1; D unresolved. The CDR3 consists of 13 residues. V was cut by 4 bases and J by 2 bases, with 8 bases left in between. The germline gives CDR1 KGHSH, CDR2 LQKENI. CDR3 sequence: CASSRRENTEAFF. The CDR3 nucleotides read TGTGCCAGCTCACGCCGGGAAAACACTGAAGCTTTCTTT.

This clone was found once. The chain employs TRBV19 and TRBJ1-2; the match to TRBD1 covers 11 bases. J lost 0 bases, V lost 5 bases, and 11 bases had no gene match. The CDR3 runs 18 residues. In germline, CDR1 is LNHDA, CDR2 SQIVND (reference sequence). CDR3 in amino acids: CASSSPPGQGEANYGYTF. CDR3 bases: TGTGCCAGTAGTTCTCCCCCGGGACAGGGGGAAGCTAACTATGGCTACACCTTC.

V and J are TRBV5-1 and TRBJ2-1; no clear D gene. CDR1 is SGHRS and CDR2 is YFSETQ in the germline V gene. Trimming took 0 bases from V and 8 from J, leaving 12 bases between them. CDR3 size: 14 residues. CDR3 residues: CASSLARSLDEQFF. As DNA, the CDR3 is TGCGCCAGCAGCTTGGCCCGGAGCTTAGATGAGCAGTTCTTC.